Presented here are 24 T cell receptor beta chains from one specimen sequenced in a study of CD8 T cells in Susac syndrome. With random hexamers, reverse transcription was performed on about 0.45 to 1 ug of RNA. TCRdb re-derived calls from the immunoSEQ multiplex PCR reads in MiXCR, one entry per CDR3 protein. This table has 300,000 or so distinct CDR3 sequences, about 91% appearing once. The sample consisted of CD4+ T cells from PBMCs. The receptors here all came from a human donor with multiple sclerosis.

The chain carries TRBV7-2 and TRBJ1-2; D possibly corresponds to TRBD1 (5 bases). Trimming took 1 base from V and 5 from J, leaving 14 bases between them. Germline V gives CDR1 SGHTA, CDR2 FQGNSA. The CDR3 contains 15 residues. The CDR3 DNA reads TGTGCCAGCAGCTTAGTTCGAGGGACGGAGTATGGCTACACCTTC. Translating gives CASSLVRGTEYGYTF.

The V call is TRBV2, the J call TRBJ1-5; D uncertain. V was shortened by 0 bases and J by 5 bases, with 11 bases between the two germline ends. This CDR3 region has 15 residues. Germline V gives CDR1 SNHLY, CDR2 FYNNEI. The CDR3 is CASSEALGPDQPQHF. The CDR3 DNA reads as TGTGCCAGCAGTGAAGCCCTGGGCCCCGATCAGCCCCAGCATTTT.

This chain connects TRBV19 to TRBJ1-1, with 8 positions matching TRBD1. CDR3 size: 15 residues. Germline CDR1 and CDR2: LNHDA and SQIVND (reference sequence). J gave up 8 bases and V 4 bases, and 12 bases lay outside the gene matches. The CDR3 loop is CASSTQAGGRGEAFF. CDR3 nucleotide sequence: TGTGCCAGTAGTACCCAGGCAGGGGGCAGGGGGGAAGCTTTCTTT.

The rearrangement joins TRBV20-1 to TRBJ2-1, with a possible D match to TRBD1 (5 bases). The CDR3 totals 12 residues. V gave up 5 bases and J gave up 6 bases, with 11 bases separating them. Germline lookup yields CDR1 DFQATT and CDR2 SNEGSKA (reference sequence). The DNA of the CDR3 is TGCAGTGCTCCCGACCAGGGCAATGAGCAGTTCTTC. Translating it yields CSAPDQGNEQFF.

The chain employs TRBV6-4 and TRBJ2-1; 11 bases agree with TRBD2. The CDR3 runs to 17 residues. Germline CDR1 MRHNA, CDR2 SNTAGT. The junction had 10 bases not matched to a gene; V was cut back by 5 bases and J by 4 bases. CDR3: CASSLAGGLTGYNEQFF. DNA for the CDR3: TGTGCCAGCAGTCTAGCGGGGGGCCTGACTGGATACAATGAGCAGTTCTTC.

This chain links TRBV6-6 with TRBJ1-1; 8 bases map to TRBD1. CDR3 length equals 14 residues. The V segment lost 6 bases and the J segment 3 bases; nucleotides outside the gene matches: 6. In germline, CDR1 is MNHNY, CDR2 SVGAGI (reference sequence). The CDR3, as DNA: TGTGCCAGCAGGCAGGGGGCGTCGGACACTGAAGCTTTCTTT. Its protein product is CASRQGASDTEAFF.

J is TRBJ2-7 and V is TRBV20-1; D is possibly TRBD1 or TRBD2 (6 bases each). The V end was cut by 3 bases, the J end by 1 base, with 22 bases between. This CDR3 comprises 17 residues. CDR1 and CDR2 from the germline V gene are DFQATT and SNEGSKA (reference sequence). The CDR3 DNA reads as TGCAGTGCTAGGGGCTCTGTACGGGGGCACCGTTCCTACGAGCAGTACTTC. This gives the protein CSARGSVRGHRSYEQYF.

The chain joins TRBV5-1 to TRBJ2-7; TRBD2 is a possible D gene (5 bases). The germline CDR1 and CDR2 sequences are SGHRS and YFSETQ. The CDR3 is 14 residues long. V lost 0 bases to trimming and J lost 4 bases, with 11 bases between them. This CDR3 is CASSLGPDYYEQYF. CDR3 DNA: TGCGCCAGCAGCTTGGGGCCCGACTATTACGAGCAGTACTTC.

The chain uses TRBV7-9 and TRBJ2-3; D not certain. The V end was cut by 5 bases, the J end by 0 bases, with 12 bases between. The CDR3 contains 15 residues. Germline loops: CDR1 SEHNR, CDR2 FQNEAQ (reference sequence). This CDR3 is CASSLTRISTDTQYF. Written as DNA, the CDR3 is TGTGCCAGCAGCCTCACACGGATTAGCACAGATACGCAGTATTTT.

The chain uses TRBV12-3 or TRBV12-4 and TRBJ2-7; 7 positions match TRBD2. This CDR3 has 14 residues. V shed 2 bases, J shed 5 bases, and the junction held 6 bases outside the gene matches. The CDR3 sequence is CASSLSGMSHEQYF. The CDR3 DNA follows: TGTGCCAGCAGTTTAAGCGGGATGTCCCACGAGCAGTACTTC.

The V gene is TRBV2, the J gene TRBJ2-3; the D call may be TRBD1 or TRBD2 (5 bases each). Germline CDR1 SNHLY, CDR2 FYNNEI. The CDR3 spans 15 residues. Trimming took 4 bases from V and 4 from J, leaving 15 bases between them. The CDR3 sequence: CASSGPRGRADTQYF. CDR3 in DNA: TGTGCCAGCAGTGGGCCGAGGGGTAGGGCAGATACGCAGTATTTT.

The V and J genes are TRBV6-6 and TRBJ2-5; 9 bases are a match to TRBD1. The CDR3 contains 12 residues. Trimming took 8 bases from V and 3 from J; bases not matched to a gene: 1. Per the germline V gene, CDR1 is MNHNY and CDR2 is SVGAGI (reference sequence). This chain's CDR3 is CASRQGEETQYF. The CDR3 DNA follows: TGTGCCAGCCGACAGGGGGAAGAGACCCAGTACTTC.

The chain uses TRBV29-1 and TRBJ2-7, with a tentative D call TRBD1 (6 bases). Looked up from germline, CDR1 is SQVTM and CDR2 is ANQGSEA. The V gene lost 7 bases and the J gene lost 4 bases, with 14 bases spanning the gap. The CDR3 spans 12 residues. The CDR3: CSASLGAYEQYF. The CDR3 region has the DNA TGCAGCGCATCCTTGGGGGCGTACGAGCAGTACTTC.

The V gene is TRBV12-3 or TRBV12-4, the J gene TRBJ1-1; tentatively, D is TRBD1 (5 bases). The CDR3 sequence is 12 residues long. Trimming took 8 bases from V and 7 from J, leaving 14 bases between them. The CDR3 sequence is CASQGRGVEAFF. The CDR3 nucleotides read TGTGCCAGCCAGGGTAGGGGTGTTGAAGCTTTCTTT.

The chain joins TRBV5-1 to TRBJ2-7, with TRBD2 matching 9 bases. The ends lost 2 bases at V and 1 base at J; junction bases unmatched: 4. CDR1 is SGHRS and CDR2 is YFSETQ in the germline V gene. This CDR3 spans 15 amino acids. CDR3 nucleotide sequence: TGCGCCAGCAGCTTAGCTAGCGGGATGTCCTACGAGCAGTACTTC. Translated, it gives CASSLASGMSYEQYF.

About this clonotype: One end of the junction is discordant with germline, which a read error may explain. The rearrangement joins TRBV7-7 to TRBJ2-3; 10 bases align to TRBD1. The germline V gene has CDR1 SSHAT and CDR2 FNYEAQ (reference sequence). The CDR3 has 15 residues. CDR3 protein: CASSLGTGATDTQYF. The CDR3, as DNA: TGTGCTAGCAGCCTCGGGACAGGGGCTACAGATACGCAGTATTTT.

The V call is TRBV29-1, the J call TRBJ2-4; tentatively, D is TRBD1 (5 bases). The CDR3 consists of 14 residues. Trimming cost V 5 bases and J 7 bases, with 18 bases left between them. In germline, CDR1 is SQVTM, CDR2 ANQGSEA. The CDR3 region has the DNA TGCAGCGTTTTCAGGGCGTGGACCGACAACATTCAGTACTTC. Translation gives CSVFRAWTDNIQYF.

This chain uses TRBV10-3 with TRBJ2-7; 14 bases align to TRBD2. Per the germline V gene, CDR1 is ENHRY and CDR2 is SYGVKD. V shed 6 bases, J shed 0 bases, and the junction held 1 base outside the gene matches. This CDR3 has 15 amino acids. CDR3 DNA: TGTGCCATCAGCGGGACTAGCGGGAGCTCCTACGAGCAGTACTTC. Residues: CAISGTSGSSYEQYF.

V usage is TRBV12-3 or TRBV12-4 and J usage is TRBJ2-1, with D uncertain. Trimming took off 3 bases at V and 8 bases at J, with 11 bases between the two ends. The CDR3 contains 13 residues. CDR3 region: CASSFGWYDEQFF. In DNA, the CDR3 is TGTGCCAGCAGTTTCGGGTGGTACGATGAGCAGTTCTTC.

This chain joins TRBV20-1 and TRBJ2-3; D is ambiguous. The V gene lost 3 bases and the J gene lost 3 bases, with 19 bases spanning the gap. Germline V lookup: CDR1 DFQATT, CDR2 SNEGSKA (reference sequence). CDR3 length: 16 residues. The CDR3 coding sequence is TGCAGTGCTAGTCCAAGGGTGCCAAGGTTGACAGATACGCAGTATTTT. It is translated as CSASPRVPRLTDTQYF.

V and J are TRBV12-3 or TRBV12-4 and TRBJ1-1; no reliable D call. Trimming cost V 7 bases and J 0 bases, with 12 bases left between them. The length of the CDR3 is 14 residues. The CDR3 DNA follows: TGTGCCAGCACCCCAGATGGTCTGAACACTGAAGCTTTCTTT. Encoded protein: CASTPDGLNTEAFF.

This rearrangement joins TRBV12-3 or TRBV12-4 to TRBJ2-1, with 7 bases aligning to TRBD2. V shed 6 bases and J 15 bases; nucleotides not matched to a gene: 20. The CDR3 has 15 amino acids. CDR3 amino acids: CASSQTKLGLVNPFF. For the CDR3, the DNA is TGTGCCAGCAGCCAAACAAAACTTGGACTAGTGAACCCGTTCTTC.

This chain connects TRBV30 to TRBJ2-5; possibly TRBD2 for D (6 bases). CDR3 size: 14 residues. V lost 7 bases and J 0 bases, leaving 15 bases between the germline ends. In germline, CDR1 is GTSNPN, CDR2 SVGIG (reference sequence). CDR3 sequence: CASEGPAYQETQYF. CDR3 nucleotide sequence: TGTGCCTCGGAGGGCCCTGCGTACCAAGAGACCCAGTACTTC.

In DNA, the CDR3 is TGTGCCAGCAGGTCTACCGGGGATCGGACTGAAGCTTTCTTT. Protein: CASRSTGDRTEAFF. This chain uses TRBV25-1 with TRBJ1-1; D not certain. V lost 6 bases and J 5 bases, leaving 16 bases between the germline ends. Per the germline V gene, CDR1 is MGHDK and CDR2 is SYGVNS. This CDR3 region has 14 residues.